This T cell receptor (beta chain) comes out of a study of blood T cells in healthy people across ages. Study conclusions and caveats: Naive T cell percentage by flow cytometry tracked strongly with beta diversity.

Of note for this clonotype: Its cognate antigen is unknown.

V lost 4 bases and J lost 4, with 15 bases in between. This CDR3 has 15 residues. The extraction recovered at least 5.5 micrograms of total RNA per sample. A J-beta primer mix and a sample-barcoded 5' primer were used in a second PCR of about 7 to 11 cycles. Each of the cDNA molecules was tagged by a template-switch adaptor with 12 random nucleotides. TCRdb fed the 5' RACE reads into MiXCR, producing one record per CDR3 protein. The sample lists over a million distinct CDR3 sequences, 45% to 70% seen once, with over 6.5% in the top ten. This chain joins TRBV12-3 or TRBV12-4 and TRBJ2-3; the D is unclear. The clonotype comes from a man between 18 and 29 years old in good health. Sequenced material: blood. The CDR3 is CASSSDGPRADTQYF. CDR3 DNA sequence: TGTGCCAGCAGTTCGGACGGCCCAAGGGCAGATACGCAGTATTTT.